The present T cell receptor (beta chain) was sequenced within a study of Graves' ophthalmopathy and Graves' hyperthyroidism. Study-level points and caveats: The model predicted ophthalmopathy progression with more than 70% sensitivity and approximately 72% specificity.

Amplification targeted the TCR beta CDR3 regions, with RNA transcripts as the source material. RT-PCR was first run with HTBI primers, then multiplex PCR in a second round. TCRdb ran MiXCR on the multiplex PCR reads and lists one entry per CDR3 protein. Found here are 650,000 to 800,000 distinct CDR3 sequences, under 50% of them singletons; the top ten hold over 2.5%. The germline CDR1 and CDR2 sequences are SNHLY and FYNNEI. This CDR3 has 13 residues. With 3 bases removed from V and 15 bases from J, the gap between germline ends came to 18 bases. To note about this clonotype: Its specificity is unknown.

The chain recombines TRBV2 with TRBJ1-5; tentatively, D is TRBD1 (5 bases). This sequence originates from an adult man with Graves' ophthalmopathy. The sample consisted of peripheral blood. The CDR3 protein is CASSDPSGGELHF. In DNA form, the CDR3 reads TGTGCCAGCAGTGACCCTAGCGGGGGAGAACTGCATTTT.